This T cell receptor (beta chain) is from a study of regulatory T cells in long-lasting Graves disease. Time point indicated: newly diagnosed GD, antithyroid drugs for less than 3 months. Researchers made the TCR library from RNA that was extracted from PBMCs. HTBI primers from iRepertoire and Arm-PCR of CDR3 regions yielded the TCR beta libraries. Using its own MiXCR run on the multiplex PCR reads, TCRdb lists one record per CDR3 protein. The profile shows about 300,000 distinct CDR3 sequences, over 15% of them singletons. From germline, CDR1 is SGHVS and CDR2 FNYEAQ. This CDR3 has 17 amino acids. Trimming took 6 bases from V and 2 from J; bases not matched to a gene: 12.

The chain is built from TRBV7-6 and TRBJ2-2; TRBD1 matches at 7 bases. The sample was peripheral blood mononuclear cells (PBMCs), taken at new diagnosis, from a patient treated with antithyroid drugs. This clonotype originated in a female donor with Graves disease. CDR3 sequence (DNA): TGTGCCAGCAGTCTATCCCGGGACAGACTTAACACCGGGGAGCTGTTTTTT. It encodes CASSLSRDRLNTGELFF.